The next 6 T cell receptor beta chains were all read from a single sample in a study of T-cell reconstitution after alpha-beta-depleted transplantation in children. Preparing the TCRbeta library involved the use of unique molecular identifiers. MiXCR, run by TCRdb on the PCR reads, gives a single entry per CDR3 protein. The sample has approximately 400,000 distinct CDR3 sequences, approximately 10% seen once; the top ten hold 4.5% to 7%. The specimen was PBMCs from the stem cell graft donor, collected from the stem cell graft. Every receptor here comes from a human donor who donated a stem cell graft to a child with acute myeloid leukemia.

This clonotype occurred many times. This sequence joins TRBV12-3 or TRBV12-4 and TRBJ2-3; D may be TRBD1 (6 bases). V was pared by 6 bases and J by 5 bases, with 18 bases between. The CDR3 extends over 15 amino acids. As DNA, the CDR3 is TGTGCCAGCAGGATACTGGGACATGAAGAAGATACGCAGTATTTT. Translating it yields CASRILGHEEDTQYF.

Notes on this clonotype: Sequence at one end of the junction differs from germline and may be a read error. The chain employs TRBV7-3 and TRBJ2-6, with D unresolved. Germline V lookup: CDR1 SGHTA, CDR2 FQGTGA. The CDR3 sequence is 15 residues long. The DNA for the CDR3 is TGTACCAGCAGCTTGGGCAGCTCTGGGGCCAACGTCCTGACTTTC. Encoded protein: CTSSLGSSGANVLTF.

This chain links TRBV9 with TRBJ2-7; 10 bases map to TRBD2. After removal of 1 base from V and 3 bases from J, the junction contained 10 bases not matched to a gene. Looked up from germline, CDR1 is SGDLS and CDR2 is YYNGEE. This CDR3 contains 17 residues. As DNA, the CDR3 is TGTGCCAGCAGCGTAATGCCTAGCGGGAGTTCAGGCTACGAGCAGTACTTC. Its translation: CASSVMPSGSSGYEQYF.

This clonotype was counted between two and nine times. The chain joins TRBV20-1 to TRBJ2-5; 12 bases align to TRBD2. Trimming removed 6 bases from V and 5 bases from J; junction bases left unmatched: 7. Germline V lookup: CDR1 DFQATT, CDR2 SNEGSKA (reference sequence). The CDR3 loop spans 14 amino acids. The CDR3 nucleotides are TGCAGTGCCCCCCTAGCGGGGGGGCGTGAGACCCAGTACTTC. Encoded protein: CSAPLAGGRETQYF.

The table lists this clonotype with a few counts. The rearrangement joins TRBV4-2 to TRBJ2-1, with D perhaps matching TRBD2 (5 bases). This CDR3 comprises 18 residues. V lost 1 base, J lost 7 bases, and 23 bases lay in between. Germline CDR1 and CDR2: LGHNA and YNFKEQ. The CDR3 sequence: CASSQANLGGLAANEQFF. CDR3 DNA sequence: TGTGCCAGCAGCCAAGCAAATTTAGGTGGACTCGCCGCTAATGAGCAGTTCTTC.

The rearrangement joins TRBV5-1 to TRBJ2-7; 8 bases map to TRBD2. With 0 bases clipped from V and 5 bases from J, the junction kept 13 bases outside the gene matches. Germline V gene data show CDR1 as SGHRS and CDR2 as YFSETQ. There are 17 residues in the CDR3. The CDR3 region is CASSLGGAGAGGDEQYF. CDR3 sequence (DNA): TGCGCCAGCAGCTTGGGAGGAGCGGGAGCCGGCGGAGACGAGCAGTACTTC. Together with reference TRBV5-1 and TRBJ2-7, the CDR3 gives the full variable domain: KAGVTQTPRYLIKTRGQQVTLSCSPISGHRSVSWYQQTPGQGLQFLFEYFSETQRNKGNFPGRFSGRQFSNSRSEMNVSTLELGDSALYLCASSLGGAGAGGDEQYFGPGTRLTVT.